Below are 9 T cell receptor beta chains sequenced from a single sample in a study of cytomegalovirus exposure and HLA in healthy donors. In the PCR, 60 Vbeta and 13 Jbeta primers were used. This table comes from immunoSEQ multiplex PCR, and its TCRdb copy is limited to in-frame clones, with some not included. The data contain some 60,000 clones, 65% to 90% of them singletons. The sample consisted of PBMCs. These receptors originate from a human donor in good health.

In this sample, this clone turned up a few times. This chain links TRBV4-3 with TRBJ2-7; tentatively, D is TRBD2 (6 bases). CDR1 and CDR2 from the germline V gene are LGHNA and YSLEER. V lost 0 bases and J 6 bases, leaving 24 bases between the germline ends. This CDR3 is built from 18 residues. CDR3 coding DNA: TGCGCCAGCAGCCAAGAATTAGCTCCTTTGGAGGGCGGGTTCGAGCAGTACTTC. It encodes CASSQELAPLEGGFEQYF.

The table lists this clone with a count of one. V usage is TRBV30 and J usage is TRBJ2-7; D perhaps matches TRBD2 (6 bases). CDR1 and CDR2 (germline): GTSNPN, SVGIG (reference sequence). The V end lost 4 bases, the J end lost 2 bases, and 15 bases lay between the germline ends. CDR3 length equals 14 residues. CDR3 sequence: CAWIPWEAPYEQYF. The CDR3, as DNA: TGTGCCTGGATCCCCTGGGAGGCCCCCTACGAGCAGTACTTC.

The J gene is TRBJ2-7, the V gene TRBV7-2, with unresolved D. Per the germline V gene, CDR1 is SGHTA and CDR2 is FQGNSA. The V end was cut by 3 bases, the J end by 6 bases, with 6 bases between. This CDR3 has 11 amino acids. The CDR3 DNA reads as TGTGCCAGCAGCTTTCTCCTCGAGCAGTACTTC. The encoded protein is CASSFLLEQYF. The whole variable domain, filled in from reference TRBV7-2 and TRBJ2-7, reads GAGVSQSPSNKVTEKGKDVELRCDPISGHTALYWYRQSLGQGLEFLIYFQGNSAPDKSGLPSDRFSAERTGGSVSTLTIQRTQQEDSAVYLCASSFLLEQYFGPGTRLTVT.

The chain links TRBV5-1 to TRBJ2-1, with 8 bases lining up with TRBD1. The germline CDR1 and CDR2 sequences are SGHRS and YFSETQ. Trimming took 4 bases from V and 7 from J; bases not matched to a gene: 10. This CDR3 is built from 15 residues. The CDR3: CASSIRTGTSNEQFF. The CDR3 nucleotides are TGCGCCAGCAGCATACGGACAGGGACTTCGAATGAGCAGTTCTTC.

The V gene is TRBV4-2, the J gene TRBJ2-3; TRBD2 matches 10 bases. J was trimmed by 1 base and V by 2 bases; bases with no gene match: 6. CDR1 LGHNA and CDR2 YNFKEQ come from the germline V gene. The CDR3 loop spans 17 amino acids. DNA of the CDR3: TGTGCCAGCAGCCAATACCCCGGGACTAGCGGCACAGATACGCAGTATTTT. It yields the protein CASSQYPGTSGTDTQYF.

The CDR3 bases are TGTGCCAGCAGCCGGACAGGGAACACTGAAGCTTTCTTT. Its protein product is CASSRTGNTEAFF. The V and J genes are TRBV6-6 and TRBJ1-1, with 7 bases fitting TRBD1. The CDR3 is made up of 13 amino acids. Germline CDR1 and CDR2: MNHNY and SVGAGI (reference sequence). V was pared by 6 bases and J by 1 base, with 2 bases of the junction left unmatched.

The V gene is TRBV7-3, the J gene TRBJ2-7; 9 positions agree with TRBD2. This CDR3 is built from 15 residues. Germline V gene data show CDR1 as SGHTA and CDR2 as FQGTGA. J gave up 13 bases and V 0 bases, and 13 bases lay outside the gene matches. The CDR3 region has the DNA TGTGCCAGCAGCTTAACGGACTCTAATAGCGGGAGACTCTACTTC. Translation gives CASSLTDSNSGRLYF.

V gene TRBV2 combines with J gene TRBJ1-4; 8 bases fit TRBD1. CDR3 size: 16 residues. CDR1 SNHLY and CDR2 FYNNEI come from the germline V gene. With 4 bases clipped from V and 4 bases from J, the junction kept 8 bases outside the gene matches. The CDR3 DNA sequence: TGTGCCAGCAGTGTTAAACCGGGACAGGTTAATGAAAAACTGTTTTTT. This encodes CASSVKPGQVNEKLFF.

This chain joins TRBV2 and TRBJ2-3, with 10 bases lining up with TRBD2. CDR1 is SNHLY and CDR2 is FYNNEI in the germline V gene. Trimming took 8 bases from V and 1 from J; bases not matched to a gene: 0. The CDR3 runs 13 residues. As DNA, the CDR3 is TGTGCCAGCGGGACTAGCGGCACAGATACGCAGTATTTT. Protein product: CASGTSGTDTQYF.